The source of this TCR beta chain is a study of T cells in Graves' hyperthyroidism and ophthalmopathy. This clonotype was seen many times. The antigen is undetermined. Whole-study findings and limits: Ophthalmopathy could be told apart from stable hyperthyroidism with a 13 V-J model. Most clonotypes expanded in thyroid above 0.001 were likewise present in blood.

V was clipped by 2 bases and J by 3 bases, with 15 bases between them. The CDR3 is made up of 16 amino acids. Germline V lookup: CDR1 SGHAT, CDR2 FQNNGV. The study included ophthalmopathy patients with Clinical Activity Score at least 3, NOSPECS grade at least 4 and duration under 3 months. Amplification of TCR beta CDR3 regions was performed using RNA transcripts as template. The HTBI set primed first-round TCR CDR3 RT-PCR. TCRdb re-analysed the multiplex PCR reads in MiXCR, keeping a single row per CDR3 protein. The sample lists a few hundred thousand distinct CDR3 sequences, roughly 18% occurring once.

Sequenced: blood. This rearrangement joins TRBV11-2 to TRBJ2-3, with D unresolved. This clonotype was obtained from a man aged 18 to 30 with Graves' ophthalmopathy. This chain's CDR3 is CASSLLGYMGTDTQYF. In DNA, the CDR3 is TGTGCCAGCAGCTTATTGGGTTACATGGGAACAGATACGCAGTATTTT.